This T cell receptor beta chain was identified during a study of blood T cell repertoires in COVID-19. Overall study: Some COVID-19 samples were acute and others convalescent; all came from the United States, Italy and Spain. T cells, B-cell-depleted T cells, or PBMCs supplied cDNA or gDNA.

This CDR3 has 15 residues. Germline V gene lookup returns CDR1 MNHEY and CDR2 SVGAGI. Trimming took 3 bases from V and 3 from J, leaving 9 bases between them. Authors' data handling: The authors estimated nucleated cell counts from reference gene primer amplification. Sequenced by immunoSEQ multiplex PCR; TCRdb stores in-frame clones only, minus some. The V and J calls and clone size were taken over from that table, and D and trimming were inferred from the DNA. The sample contains about 300,000 clones, about 88% of which appear only once. This sequence joins TRBV6-5 and TRBJ2-6; possible D gene TRBD2, 5 bases. The sample comprised peripheral blood. The clonotype comes from a man aged 65-85 years with acute or convalescent COVID-19. This CDR3 is CASSYEGSGANVLTF. The CDR3 bases are TGTGCCAGCAGTTATGAGGGTAGTGGGGCCAACGTCCTGACTTTC.